These T cell receptor beta chains were read from a single sample in a study of T-cell reconstitution after alpha-beta-depleted transplantation in children. TCRdb re-derived calls from the PCR reads in MiXCR, one entry per CDR3 protein. The profile shows about 400,000 distinct CDR3 sequences, around 20% of them singletons. The sample in question was PBMCs from the stem cell graft donor, obtained from the stem cell graft. All receptors come from a human donor who donated a stem cell graft to a child with acute myeloid leukemia. CDR3s include the opening cysteine and the closing phenylalanine or tryptophan. A D gene is named only where the DNA matches it firmly. The listing skips clone size in some rows; elsewhere it reads once, few, many or a size class.

v_call	d_call	j_call	clone_size	cdr3_aa	cdr3_nt
TRBV20-1	TRBD2	TRBJ2-1	many	CSARGTINEQFF	TGCAGTGCTAGGGGGACTATCAATGAGCAGTTCTTC
TRBV3-1	.	TRBJ2-1	few	CASSQAGLTREQFF	TGTGCCAGCAGCCAAGCGGGACTCACACGTGAGCAGTTCTTC
TRBV20-1	.	TRBJ2-1	many	CSAVTLDRPFYNEQFF	TGCAGTGCCGTCACACTCGACAGGCCCTTCTACAATGAGCAGTTCTTC
TRBV20-1	.	TRBJ2-5	many	CSARASLGVGTQYF	TGCAGTGCTAGAGCCTCCCTAGGGGTTGGGACCCAGTACTTC
TRBV11-2	.	TRBJ2-7	many	CASSLIASAYEQYF	TGTGCCAGCAGCTTAATCGCTAGCGCCTACGAGCAGTACTTC
TRBV5-1	.	TRBJ1-2	few	CASTRYRSERSGYTF	TGCGCCAGCACCCGTTACAGGAGCGAAAGGAGTGGCTACACCTTC
TRBV12-3/TRBV12-4	.	TRBJ2-1	many	CASSPGRGYNEQFF	TGTGCCAGCAGTCCCGGCCGGGGTTACAATGAGCAGTTCTTC
TRBV19	.	TRBJ2-1	few	CASSIGGFGYNEQFF	TGTGCCAGTAGTATAGGAGGTTTCGGGTACAATGAGCAGTTCTTC
TRBV20-1	.	TRBJ2-1	many	CSAPSPGENEQFF	TGCAGTGCCCCTAGCCCCGGGGAGAATGAGCAGTTCTTC
TRBV5-6	.	TRBJ2-6	.	CASSTSVHSGANVLTF	TGTGCCAGCAGCACCAGTGTTCACTCTGGGGCCAACGTCCTGACTTTC
TRBV11-1	TRBD2	TRBJ2-1	few	CASSLVDFGGTSVNEQFF	TGTGCCAGCAGCTTAGTCGATTTCGGGGGGACTAGCGTGAATGAGCAGTTCTTC
TRBV7-2	TRBD2	TRBJ2-5	.	CASSLMAGGQETQYF	TGTGCCAGCAGCTTAATGGCGGGAGGACAAGAGACCCAGTACTTC
TRBV20-1	TRBD2	TRBJ2-1	few	CSARDRSSGRANSYNEQFF	TGCAGTGCTAGAGATAGAAGTAGCGGGAGGGCCAACTCCTACAATGAGCAGTTCTTC
TRBV12-3/TRBV12-4	TRBD1	TRBJ1-1	.	CASSLAGGSMNTEAFF	TGTGCCAGCAGTTTAGCAGGGGGCTCAATGAACACTGAAGCTTTCTTT
TRBV28	TRBD2	TRBJ2-7	few	CASGLAGGLYEQYF	TGTGCCAGCGGACTAGCGGGGGGTCTCTACGAGCAGTACTTC
TRBV12-3/TRBV12-4	.	TRBJ1-2	.	CASSLGEGGGYTF	TGTGCCAGCAGTTTAGGCGAGGGGGGCGGCTACACCTTC
TRBV4-2	TRBD2	TRBJ2-5	.	CASSQDFLSGITETQYF	TGTGCCAGCAGCCAAGATTTTCTTAGCGGGATCACAGAGACCCAGTACTTC